A selection of T cell receptor beta chains follows, all from one sample in a study of control samples from healthy donors and cancer patients. The method was immunoSEQ multiplex PCR; TCRdb's version includes in-frame clones alone and lacks a portion of them. Of some 160,000 clones in the sample, 89% are singletons; the top ten hold over 4.5%. Specimen: blood. These receptor sequences come from a man younger than 40 in good health. Both conserved end residues are part of each CDR3. A D gene is named only where the DNA matches it firmly. Expanded clones are given a class, and other clones once, few, many or no size at all.

>-|TRBJ2-7|-|TRBV5-1|13
TGCGCCAGCAGCTTGGTAGGGGGCTACGAGCAGTACTTC
CASSLVGGYEQYF
>TRBD1|TRBJ2-7|-|TRBV4-2|14
TGTGCCAGCAGCCACGGGACAGGGTCCTACGAGCAGTACTTC
CASSHGTGSYEQYF
>-|TRBJ2-1|-|TRBV28|14
TGTGCCAGCAGTTTGGGGTTCTCCTACAATGAGCAGTTCTTC
CASSLGFSYNEQFF
>-|TRBJ2-6|-|TRBV2|15
TGTGCCAGCAGTAATAGGGCTACCGGGGCCAACGTCCTGACTTTC
CASSNRATGANVLTF
>-|TRBJ1-3|-|TRBV9|14
TGTGCCAGCAGCACTGGCGAAAGAGGTGACACCATATATTTT
CASSTGERGDTIYF
>-|TRBJ1-2|-|TRBV30|12
TGTGCCTGGAGTTCGGCAGCCTATGGCTACACCTTC
CAWSSAAYGYTF
>-|TRBJ2-2|-|TRBV5-1|16
TGCGCCAGCACCCCTGGTCGGGGTGTGGGCACCGGGGAGCTGTTTTTT
CASTPGRGVGTGELFF
>-|TRBJ2-7|few|TRBV2|12
TGTGCCAGCAGGAGGAACGGGGGCGAGCAGTACTTC
CASRRNGGEQYF
>-|TRBJ1-2|-|TRBV4-1|17
TGCGCCAGCAGCGCCCACGTCGCCGGGACGGATAACTATGGCTACACCTTC
CASSAHVAGTDNYGYTF
>TRBD1|TRBJ1-5|once|TRBV9|14
TGTGCCAGCAGCCAGGGGGTGAGCAATCAGCCCCAGCATTTT
CASSQGVSNQPQHF
>TRBD2|TRBJ2-1|-|TRBV10-3|15
TGTGCCATCAGCGTAGGGACTAGCGGACACAATGAGCAGTTCTTC
CAISVGTSGHNEQFF
>TRBD1|TRBJ2-7|-|TRBV27|16
TGTGCCAGCACCCTATTGGGGACAGGGGGCTCCTACGAGCAGTACTTC
CASTLLGTGGSYEQYF
>-|TRBJ2-7|-|TRBV7-9|13
TGTGCCAGCAGCCCCGGAGGGGGGCCCGAGCAGTACTTC
CASSPGGGPEQYF
>-|TRBJ2-7|-|TRBV6-5|15
TGTGCCAGCAGTATCTTTCAGCAGGCTTCCTACGAGCAGTACTTC
CASSIFQQASYEQYF
>TRBD1|TRBJ1-4|-|TRBV6-4|19
TGTGCCAGCAGTGGGGGACAGGGGGCGAAAACAACTTTTAATGAAAAACTGTTTTTT
CASSGGQGAKTTFNEKLFF
>-|TRBJ1-3|-|TRBV13|15
TGTGCCAGCAGCTTGGACAGCTCCTCTGGAAACACCATATATTTT
CASSLDSSSGNTIYF
>-|TRBJ1-2|-|TRBV10-3|12
TGTGCCATGAAGGACAGTTCGCATGGCTACACCTTC
CAMKDSSHGYTF
>-|TRBJ2-1|-|TRBV5-6|15
TGTGCCAGCAGCCCTGCGGGCGCTAACTACAATGAGCAGTTCTTC
CASSPAGANYNEQFF
>-|TRBJ1-5|-|TRBV9|14
TGTGCCAGCAGCGTAGCCGACACAAATCAGCCCCAGCATTTT
CASSVADTNQPQHF
>-|TRBJ1-2|-|TRBV6-2/TRBV6-3|12
TGTGCCAGCAGTGATTCCTCCTATGGCTACACCTTC
CASSDSSYGYTF
>-|TRBJ2-2|-|TRBV9|15
TGTGCCAGCAGCGTCCTCTCAATTGGTTCCGGGGAGCTGTTTTTT
CASSVLSIGSGELFF
>-|TRBJ2-5|-|TRBV3-1/TRBV3-2|15
TGTACCACCGTTCCGGGCCTCTTTCGGCAAGAGACCCAGTACTTC
CTTVPGLFRQETQYF
>TRBD2|TRBJ2-7|-|TRBV4-1|17
TGCGCCAGCAGCCAAGATCGAGGGACTAGCGGGAGGGCCGGGCAGTACTTC
CASSQDRGTSGRAGQYF
>-|TRBJ2-5|-|TRBV7-2|14
TGTGCCAGCAGCCCCTCCAGGCGTTGGGAGACCCAGTACTTC
CASSPSRRWETQYF
>-|TRBJ2-1|-|TRBV4-3|17
TGCGCCAGCAGCCAAGACTGGACGGCGAGCTCCTACAATGAGCAGTTCTTC
CASSQDWTASSYNEQFF
>TRBD2|TRBJ2-7|-|TRBV2|13
TGTGCCAAGAGGGGCGGGGGCTCCTACGAGCAGTACTTC
CAKRGGGSYEQYF
>-|TRBJ1-5|-|TRBV18|15
TGTGCCAGCTCACCTGGAGAGTATAGCAATCAGCCCCAGCATTTT
CASSPGEYSNQPQHF
>-|TRBJ1-3|-|TRBV18|13
TGTGCCAGCTCATCCGGACCGGGAAACACCATATATTTT
CASSSGPGNTIYF
>-|TRBJ2-5|-|TRBV7-8|14
TGTGCCAGCAGCAACTTTTGGGGTCAAGAGACCCAGTACTTC
CASSNFWGQETQYF
>TRBD2|TRBJ2-5|-|TRBV6-2/TRBV6-3|16
TGTGCCAGCAGTTACGGGCTGGCGGGAGGGAAAGAGACCCAGTACTTC
CASSYGLAGGKETQYF
>TRBD1|TRBJ1-1|-|TRBV7-3|14
TGTGCCAGCAGCTTGACAGGGTTCGGCACTGAAGCTTTCTTT
CASSLTGFGTEAFF
>-|TRBJ1-2|once|TRBV18|13
TGTGCCAGCTCCCCGGGGTCCCTTGATGGCTACACCTTC
CASSPGSLDGYTF
>-|TRBJ2-1|-|TRBV7-2|14
TGTGCCAGCGGTAGTGGGGGGTCTGTCAATGAGCAGTTCTTC
CASGSGGSVNEQFF
>TRBD2|TRBJ2-6|-|TRBV15|16
TGTGCCACCACCCCTAGGGGAGGGTCCGGGGCCAACGTCCTGACTTTC
CATTPRGGSGANVLTF
>TRBD2|TRBJ2-1|-|TRBV7-2|19
TGTGCCAGCAGCCCCTGGATGATGACTAGCGGGGGGACCTACAATGAGCAGTTCTTC
CASSPWMMTSGGTYNEQFF
>TRBD1|TRBJ2-7|once|TRBV19|17
TGTGCCAGTAGTATAGCCCTCTCCGGGACAGGGTCGACGTGGCAGTACTTC
CASSIALSGTGSTWQYF
>TRBD1|TRBJ2-3|-|TRBV11-3|15
TGTGCCAGCAGCCTGGGGACAGCTAGCACAGATACGCAGTATTTT
CASSLGTASTDTQYF
>-|TRBJ2-2|-|TRBV21-1|16
TGTGCCAGCAGCTCGACTAGCGGGCCGAACACCGGGGAGCTGTTTTTT
CASSSTSGPNTGELFF
>-|TRBJ2-7|-|TRBV5-5|15
TGTGCCAGCAGCTTGGCGGCGGCACCACGGGACGAGCAGTACTTC
CASSLAAAPRDEQYF
>-|TRBJ1-2|-|TRBV5-6|16
TGTGCCAGCAGCACGTGGGTAGGGGATTGGAACTATGGCTACACCTTC
CASSTWVGDWNYGYTF
>-|TRBJ1-4|few|TRBV27|15
TGTGCCAGCAGTCAAACAGGGACCACTAATGAAAAACTGTTTTTT
CASSQTGTTNEKLFF
>TRBD1|TRBJ1-6|once|TRBV19|15
TGTGCCAGTAGTATAGCCGGACAGGGCGTGTCACCCCTCCACTTT
CASSIAGQGVSPLHF
>-|TRBJ1-2|-|TRBV7-2|16
TGTGCCAGCAGCTTAGTGGGGGCCCCCTCGGGCTATGGCTACACCTTC
CASSLVGAPSGYGYTF
>-|TRBJ2-5|-|TRBV12-5|17
TGTGCTAGTGGTCACCGAACAGGGGGGGCATTACAAGAGACCCAGTACTTC
CASGHRTGGALQETQYF
>-|TRBJ2-7|once|TRBV4-1|15
TGCGCCAGCAGCCGGGAAGGGACTGAACGCTACGAGCAGTACTTC
CASSREGTERYEQYF
>-|TRBJ2-7|-|TRBV12-3/TRBV12-4|13
TGTGCCAGCAGTTTCAACACAGTATACGAGCAGTACTTC
CASSFNTVYEQYF
>-|TRBJ1-1|-|TRBV9|15
TGTGCCAGCAGCCCGCCGGGACGGATCACCACTGAAGCTTTCTTT
CASSPPGRITTEAFF
>-|TRBJ2-1|-|TRBV19|17
TGTGCCAGTAGTATACCGGTTTTTGCGACGCGGGGCAATGAGCAGTTCTTC
CASSIPVFATRGNEQFF
>TRBD2|TRBJ2-5|-|TRBV11-2|14
TGTGCCAGCAGCCCCCAGCGGGGGGATGAGACCCAGTACTTC
CASSPQRGDETQYF
>-|TRBJ1-5|-|TRBV6-4|14
TGTGCCAGCAGTGAAGGTTCGGGTAATCAGCCCCAGCATTTT
CASSEGSGNQPQHF
>-|TRBJ2-5|-|TRBV5-1|12
TGCGCCAGCAGCTTGGCAGGGGAGACCCAGTACTTC
CASSLAGETQYF
>-|TRBJ2-7|-|TRBV2|13
TGTGCCAGCAGTGAAGCCCCCCAGGGAGAGCAGTACTTC
CASSEAPQGEQYF
>-|TRBJ2-2|-|TRBV7-3|16
TGTGCCAGCAGCTTACAGCGGAACGCGAACACCGGGGAGCTGTTTTTT
CASSLQRNANTGELFF
>-|TRBJ2-5|few|TRBV9|14
TGTGCCAGCACCCCTATAGGCGTCGAAGAGACCCAGTACTTC
CASTPIGVEETQYF
>-|TRBJ1-6|-|TRBV6-5|14
TGTGCCAGTTTCACTGGGGGGCAGAATTCACCCCTCCACTTT
CASFTGGQNSPLHF